Listed here are 24 T cell receptor beta chains from one sample, sequenced in a study of CD8 T cells in ankylosing spondylitis. MiXCR, applied by TCRdb to the 5' RACE reads, yields one record per CDR3 protein. The sample has hundreds of thousands of distinct CDR3 sequences, 20% seen once. The sample consisted of blood, either unsorted or a sorted T cell fraction (not recorded which). The source is a male donor with ankylosing spondylitis or in good health (not recorded which).

Within the sample, this clonotype is medium-sized. This chain links TRBV5-1 with TRBJ2-2; 8 bases line up with TRBD1. The V and J ends lost 5 bases and 1 base, in that order; junction bases with no gene match: 7. CDR1 is SGHRS and CDR2 is YFSETQ in the germline V gene. The CDR3 extends over 16 amino acids. The chain's CDR3 is CASSSNGQGNTGELFF. Here the CDR3 DNA reads TGCGCCAGCAGTTCCAACGGACAGGGGAACACCGGGGAGCTGTTTTTT.

The chain recombines TRBV20-1 with TRBJ1-2, with 12 bases fitting TRBD1. V gave up 5 bases and J gave up 7 bases; unmatched junction bases: 5. CDR1 and CDR2 from the germline V gene are DFQATT and SNEGSKA (reference sequence). The CDR3 loop spans 13 amino acids. This CDR3 reads CSAPGQGAGGYTF. For the CDR3, the DNA is TGCAGTGCTCCGGGACAGGGGGCGGGTGGCTACACCTTC.

This chain links TRBV10-3 with TRBJ2-7, with D perhaps TRBD2 (6 bases). Trimming cost V 6 bases and J 7 bases, with 16 bases left between them. Germline values: CDR1 ENHRY, CDR2 SYGVKD. The CDR3 spans 13 residues. The CDR3 DNA reads TGTGCCATCAGCCGGGACTCCGATGGAGAGCAGTACGTC. Translated: CAISRDSDGEQYV.

This clonotype was observed a handful of times. In DNA form, the CDR3 reads TGTGCCATCAGTGAGCACGACAGCACTGAAGCTTTCTTT. Its translation: CAISEHDSTEAFF. The genes are TRBV10-3 and TRBJ1-1; tentative D call: TRBD1 (5 bases). Between the trimmed V and J ends, which lost 2 bases and 4 bases, there was a span of 8 bases. The CDR3 is made up of 13 amino acids. Germline-derived CDR1 and CDR2 are ENHRY and SYGVKD.

J is TRBJ1-2 and V is TRBV3-1; 10 bases line up with TRBD1. J lost 3 bases, V lost 3 bases, and 7 bases had no gene match. The CDR3 length is 16 residues. Germline V gives CDR1 LGHDT, CDR2 YNNKEL (reference sequence). The chain's CDR3 is CASSQVGQGDHYGYTF. DNA of the CDR3: TGTGCCAGCAGCCAGGTCGGACAGGGGGACCACTATGGCTACACCTTC.

The rearrangement joins TRBV28 to TRBJ2-4; 7 nucleotides line up with TRBD2. Germline V gives CDR1 MDHEN, CDR2 SYDVKM. J lost 4 bases, V lost 3 bases, and 0 bases had no gene match. The CDR3 sequence is 13 residues long. The CDR3 bases are TGTGCCAGCAGTTTTAGCGGGAAAAACATTCAGTACTTC. Translating gives CASSFSGKNIQYF.

This clonotype has more than one count but fewer than ten. This chain links TRBV10-3 with TRBJ2-7; TRBD2 matches at 7 bases. J lost 4 bases, V lost 4 bases, and 4 bases had no gene match. The CDR3 length is 13 residues. CDR1 and CDR2 (germline): ENHRY, SYGVKD. The CDR3 bases are TGTGCCATCAGTGGGACTAGTAGGTACGAGCAGTACGTC. Residues: CAISGTSRYEQYV.

The chain has TRBV5-1 and TRBJ2-2; 9 bases map to TRBD2. Trimming cost V 5 bases and J 3 bases; bases outside gene matches: 5. Per the germline V gene, CDR1 is SGHRS and CDR2 is YFSETQ. The CDR3 is made up of 15 amino acids. In DNA, the CDR3 is TGCGCCAGCAGAGCATCTAGCGGGGACACCGGGGAGCTGTTTTTT. It is translated as CASRASSGDTGELFF.

This clonotype was seen only a few times. The rearrangement links TRBV10-3 to TRBJ2-5; D remains unclear. CDR3 length: 13 residues. The V end lost 6 bases, the J end lost 0 bases, and 8 bases lay between the germline ends. Germline lookup yields CDR1 ENHRY and CDR2 SYGVKD. CDR3 sequence (DNA): TGTGCCATCAGGGACGAGAACCAAGAGACCCAGTACTTC. Translation gives CAIRDENQETQYF.

This clonotype has a handful of counts. V is TRBV20-1 and J is TRBJ1-5, with D unclear. Germline values: CDR1 DFQATT, CDR2 SNEGSKA (reference sequence). V dropped 0 bases and J dropped 0 bases, with 12 bases sitting between them. The CDR3 length is 16 residues. The CDR3: CSAREPTGSSNQPQHF. The CDR3 bases are TGCAGTGCTAGAGAGCCCACCGGCAGTAGCAATCAGCCCCAGCATTTT.

In regard to this clonotype: At one of its ends the junction is not consistent with the germline gene, which may arise from a read error. The rearrangement uses TRBV20-1 and TRBJ2-2; the match to TRBD2 covers 12 bases. The germline V gene encodes CDR1 DFQATT and CDR2 SNEGSKA (reference sequence). CDR3 length: 15 amino acids. CDR3 residues: CSASGTSGYTRELFF. Here the CDR3 DNA reads TGCAGTGCTAGCGGGACTAGCGGGTACACCAGGGAGCTGTTTTTT.

The rearrangement joins TRBV28 to TRBJ2-4; D perhaps matches TRBD2 (6 bases). V lost 4 bases, J lost 8 bases, and 18 bases lay in between. CDR1 is MDHEN, CDR2 SYDVKM, per germline. CDR3 size: 15 residues. Written as DNA, the CDR3 is TGTGCCAGCAGTTCTCCTGGGAGGTTGGTCGACATTCAGTACTTC. Its translation is CASSSPGRLVDIQYF.

This clonotype was observed at least ten times. The genes are TRBV12-3 or TRBV12-4 and TRBJ2-3; TRBD2 is a possible D gene (5 bases). The V end lost 1 base, the J end lost 0 bases, and 5 bases lay between the germline ends. The CDR3 runs 14 residues. Here the CDR3 DNA reads TGTGCCAGCAGTTTAGGGACTAGCACAGATACGCAGTATTTT. It encodes CASSLGTSTDTQYF.

This clonotype was seen at least ten times. V gene TRBV20-1 combines with J gene TRBJ2-3, with 8 bases matching TRBD1. CDR1 is DFQATT and CDR2 is SNEGSKA in the germline V gene (reference sequence). The CDR3 is 17 residues long. The V and J ends lost 0 bases and 2 bases, in that order; junction bases with no gene match: 10. Here the CDR3 DNA reads TGCAGTGCTAGAGATATCAGGGGGCTTTTACCCACAGATACGCAGTATTTT. This encodes CSARDIRGLLPTDTQYF.

The chain uses TRBV5-1 and TRBJ1-1, with 8 bases aligning to TRBD1. V lost 0 bases and J lost 4; bases outside the gene matches: 5. CDR1 and CDR2 from the germline V gene are SGHRS and YFSETQ. There are 15 residues in the CDR3. CDR3 DNA: TGCGCCAGCAGCTTGGAATGGGACAGGAGCACTGAAGCTTTCTTT. Translating it yields CASSLEWDRSTEAFF.

This clonotype was counted at least ten times. The V and J genes are TRBV6-2 or TRBV6-3 and TRBJ1-5; 7 nucleotides match TRBD1. The CDR3 is made up of 18 amino acids. Germline-derived CDR1 and CDR2 are MNHEY and SVGEGT. V lost 2 bases to trimming and J lost 0 bases; unmatched junction nucleotides: 10. CDR3 amino acids: CASSYDLGTAYSNQPQHF. CDR3 bases: TGTGCCAGCAGTTACGACTTGGGGACAGCTTATAGCAATCAGCCCCAGCATTTT.

This clonotype was seen ten or more times. The chain is built from TRBV27 and TRBJ2-3; TRBD2 matches 7 bases. Germline CDR1 reads MNHEY; CDR2 reads SMNVEV (reference sequence). The CDR3 contains 14 residues. The trim removed 7 bases at V and 1 base at J, leaving 5 bases unmatched. The CDR3 DNA reads TGTGCCAGCAAGCGCGGGGGAGGCACAGATACGCAGTATTTT. Protein sequence: CASKRGGGTDTQYF.

This clonotype was seen a few times. This chain joins TRBV3-1 and TRBJ1-2; D is unclear. The CDR3 runs 11 residues. Per germline, CDR1 LGHDT and CDR2 YNNKEL (reference sequence). V lost 0 bases, J lost 7 bases, and 3 bases lay in between. The DNA of the CDR3 is TGTGCCAGCAGCCAAGAAACTGGCTACACCTTC. It yields the protein CASSQETGYTF.

The V call is TRBV5-1, the J call TRBJ2-2; D is uncertain. The germline gives CDR1 SGHRS, CDR2 YFSETQ. V was shortened by 4 bases and J by 1 base, with 11 bases between the two germline ends. The CDR3 extends over 15 amino acids. The DNA for the CDR3 is TGCGCCAGCAGCCCGACCCAGGAGAACACCGGGGAGCTGTTTTTT. Its protein product is CASSPTQENTGELFF.

The V and J genes are TRBV18 and TRBJ1-2; D ambiguous. The CDR3 extends over 14 amino acids. V was cut by 2 bases and J by 4 bases, with 11 bases left in between. Per germline, CDR1 KGHSH and CDR2 LQKENI. This CDR3 is CASSPSVSVYGYTF. In DNA form, the CDR3 reads TGTGCCAGCTCACCATCGGTCAGCGTCTATGGCTACACCTTC.

This clonotype was seen a handful of times. This rearrangement joins TRBV18 to TRBJ2-1; D remains ambiguous. The V gene lost 5 bases and the J gene lost 5 bases, with 13 bases spanning the gap. Per germline, CDR1 KGHSH and CDR2 LQKENI. The length of the CDR3 is 14 residues. The CDR3 nucleotides read TGTGCCAGCTCATCGCTCGTTACTGACAATGAGCAGTTCTTC. It yields the protein CASSSLVTDNEQFF. Together with reference TRBV18 and TRBJ2-1, the CDR3 gives the full variable domain: NAGVMQNPRHLVRRRGQEARLRCSPMKGHSHVYWYRQLPEEGLKFMVYLQKENIIDESGMPKERFSAEFPKEGPSILRIQQVVRGDSAAYFCASSSLVTDNEQFFGPGTRLTVL.

This clonotype came up a few times. The chain recombines TRBV12-3 or TRBV12-4 with TRBJ2-4, with D possibly TRBD2 on 6 matching bases. V dropped 3 bases and J dropped 1 base, with 13 bases sitting between them. The CDR3 covers 16 residues. CDR3 nucleotides: TGTGCCAGCAGTTTTGGAGGGGTTGGGGCCAAAAACATTCAGTACTTC. Amino acids: CASSFGGVGAKNIQYF.

The CDR3 nucleotides read TGCAGTGCTAGAGATCTTGCGGGAGGTCCGGAGACCCAGTACTTC. Residues: CSARDLAGGPETQYF. The rearrangement uses TRBV20-1 and TRBJ2-5; 8 nucleotides agree with TRBD2. Germline-derived CDR1 and CDR2 are DFQATT and SNEGSKA (reference sequence). V dropped 0 bases and J dropped 5; count of bases not matched to a gene: 8. The CDR3 is made up of 15 amino acids.

This clonotype was observed a handful of times. V is TRBV9 and J is TRBJ2-4; TRBD2 agrees at 10 bases. This CDR3 is built from 15 residues. Unmatched junction bases numbered 4, after V lost 4 bases and J lost 3 bases. Germline CDR1 and CDR2: SGDLS and YYNGEE. The CDR3: CASSPGTSDKNIQYF. The CDR3 DNA is TGTGCCAGCAGCCCAGGGACTAGCGACAAAAACATTCAGTACTTC.